This TCR beta chain was sequenced in a study of T cell clonotyping in hematopoietic cell transplantation (dated by TCRdb to the early 2020s). Regarding the study in general: A total of 135 blood samples were collected in the study from approximately 34 consecutive transplant recipients and their related donors. Patient recruitment ran from 2015 to early 2017, and follow-up continued until September 2020 or death. Samples from roughly 5 patients were taken at acute graft-versus-host disease onset and compared with samples from patients who never developed GVHD. Beyond this particular receptor, the publication reports: Overlap with donor repertoires was found for only a small fraction of recipient repertoires, with over 95% found to appear de novo at the given depth. Donor and pretransplant recipient Inverse Simpson Index values predicted broader posttransplant TCR repertoire diversity. The sample size was limited and the cells went unsorted, which meant the CD4 and CD8 repertoire contributions could not be told apart. A decrease in recipient TCR diversity was observed after transplant, and a progressive increase in pathologically expanded clonotypes was seen from day 30 to day 180.

There are 15 amino acids in the CDR3, from cysteine to phenylalanine inclusive. Here the CDR3 DNA is all that survives: 45 bases in frame from base 1. The junction shows trimming of 2 bases on V and 2 bases on J, plus 11 bases between the germline ends. The germline V gene provides CDR1 MGHRA and CDR2 YSYEKL. The intended sense of this specimen's time point label: recipient sample taken at acute GVHD onset. Blood from recipients was drawn roughly 28 days before transplant, then again at days 30, 100 and 180 after transplant. Nuclei Lysis Solution was used to extract genomic DNA from fresh or cryopreserved unfractionated peripheral blood mononuclear cells. The immunoSEQ assay, a bias-controlled multiplex PCR with V- and J-specific primers, was used to amplify TCR beta CDR3 regions from genomic DNA. A proprietary barcode and Illumina adapter sequences were added to the CDR3 amplicons in a second PCR step. An Illumina MiSeq instrument was used for sequencing of the CDR3 libraries. Under the source paper's analysis protocol: Export and quality control were done with immunoSEQ Analyzer 3.0, while downstream analyses used R Bioconductor and Immunarch. Only productive rearrangements in the normalized downsampled data set were used to calculate repertoire metrics. In the normalized cohort, a clonotype counted as pathologically expanded if the clonotype was larger than 5 templates. The Inverse Simpson Index served as the measure of repertoire diversity. To capture all clonotypes, CMV-specificity analyses were performed on the non-normalized data set. TCRdb obtained this table from immuneACCESS and retained in-frame rearrangements with V and J assigned. These tables miss some clones; where compared with another copy, unresolved V genes account for less than half of the shortfall, and the remainder is unexplained. V, J and clone size were drawn from that table, and D and trimming were deduced from the DNA. In this sample the table shows 9,000 to 10,000 clones, more than 80% of which occur a single time. Jointly, the top ten make up 51% of the sample.

Comment on this clone: Its binding antigen is unknown. Base quality data are lacking; no much larger clone is found one base away.

The chain uses TRBV4-1 and TRBJ2-3; possibly the D gene is TRBD2, per 6 matching bases. This TCR was recovered from a male patient aged 60 to 75 who had an allogeneic stem cell transplant from an unrelated donor, so the T cells may come from the graft donor. Some clones in this sample may be carry-over from other donors' samples. The sequences come from PBMCs, collected at the time of graft-versus-host disease after allogeneic stem cell transplant. In nucleotides, the sequence is TGCGCCAGCAGCCAACCCCTAGCGATCACAGATACGCAGTATTTT. Translated, this gives CASSQPLAITDTQYF.